The rows below give T cell receptor beta chains drawn from one sample of a study of early T cells in non-severe SARS-CoV-2 infection. Via MiXCR, TCRdb re-called the 5' RACE reads, giving one row per CDR3 protein. The sample has almost 45,000 distinct CDR3 sequences, roughly 6% seen once; the top ten hold around 11%. The sequenced sample consisted of whole blood. These receptors were taken from an adult who was a healthcare worker with PCR-confirmed SARS-CoV-2 infection or an uninfected control (not recorded which). CDR3s include the opening cysteine and the closing phenylalanine or tryptophan. Fields, in order: V gene, clone size, D gene, J gene, CDR3 DNA, CDR3 protein. The D gene is left open where the match is weak. A row's size may be missing; if present it is once, few, many or a size class.

TRBV5-6	-	TRBD1	TRBJ2-7	TGTGCCAGCAGAGGACCCCAGGTCAGGACAGGGATCTCCTACGAGCAGTACTTC	CASRGPQVRTGISYEQYF
TRBV11-2	many	-	TRBJ2-7	TGTGCCAGCAGCCCGACAGGAACCTACGAGCAGTACTTC	CASSPTGTYEQYF
TRBV6-5	many	-	TRBJ2-1	TGTGCCAGCAGCTTAGCGAGGGTCAATGAGCAGTTCTTC	CASSLARVNEQFF
TRBV28	many	-	TRBJ2-7	TGTGCCAGCAGTCTTCCGGGACAAGGCTACGAGCAGTACTTC	CASSLPGQGYEQYF
TRBV11-1	many	TRBD1	TRBJ2-7	TGTGCCAGCAGCTTAAGCTGGACAGGGAACGAGCAGTACTTC	CASSLSWTGNEQYF
TRBV12-3/TRBV12-4	few	-	TRBJ1-1	TGTGCCAGCAGTTTTATTGGGTCTGAAGCTTTCTTT	CASSFIGSEAFF
TRBV28	many	-	TRBJ1-1	TGTGCCAGCAGTGGGCTGGGAAGAACTGAAGCTTTCTTT	CASSGLGRTEAFF
TRBV20-1	many	-	TRBJ1-5	TGCAGTGCTAGAGGCTTACCGAATCAGCCCCAGCATTTT	CSARGLPNQPQHF
TRBV3-1	many	-	TRBJ1-6	TGTGCCAGCAGCCAAGAGCAGGGTACTTCACCCCTCCACTTT	CASSQEQGTSPLHF
TRBV6-6	-	-	TRBJ1-6	TGTGCCAGCAGCCCCCGCGGGCAGAATAATTCACCCCTCCACTTT	CASSPRGQNNSPLHF
TRBV9	-	-	TRBJ1-1	TGTGCCAGCAGCTTGGGGGGGCTCACTGAAGCTTTCTTT	CASSLGGLTEAFF
TRBV3-1	many	TRBD2	TRBJ2-7	TGTGCCAGCAGACCCCATAGCGGGGGACCCTACGAGCAGTACTTC	CASRPHSGGPYEQYF
TRBV20-1	medium-sized	TRBD2	TRBJ2-1	TGCAGTGCTAGCGGGGGGGCCTTGGCATACAATGAGCAGTTCTTC	CSASGGALAYNEQFF
TRBV7-9	many	-	TRBJ2-7	TGTGCCAGCAGCTTAGGGGACCAAAACAGCTACGAGCAGTACTTC	CASSLGDQNSYEQYF
TRBV11-2	few	-	TRBJ1-3	TGTGCCAGCAGCTTAGAACCTGGAAACACCATATATTTT	CASSLEPGNTIYF
TRBV12-3/TRBV12-4	many	-	TRBJ1-2	TGTGCCAGCAGTTTGGACAGATCCTATGGCTACACCTTC	CASSLDRSYGYTF
TRBV20-1	many	TRBD1	TRBJ1-4	TGCAGTGCTCAACAGGGGGGTGAAAAACTGTTTTTT	CSAQQGGEKLFF
TRBV6-5	-	TRBD2	TRBJ2-7	TGTGCCAGCAGGAAAACTAGCGGCTCCTACGAGCAGTACTTC	CASRKTSGSYEQYF
TRBV5-1	-	-	TRBJ2-7	TGCGCCAGCAGCTTCCCAGGGACGTTCAACGAGCAGTACTTC	CASSFPGTFNEQYF
TRBV12-3/TRBV12-4	many	TRBD2	TRBJ2-5	TGTGCCAGCAGTCCGGGGGGGACCCAGTACTTC	CASSPGGTQYF
TRBV30	many	-	TRBJ2-5	TGTGCCTGGGATCCGGGACTGCTACAAGAGACCCAGTACTTC	CAWDPGLLQETQYF
TRBV7-9	few	-	TRBJ2-1	TGTGCCAGCAGCCCTCCCGACCTCGCCGGGGGCAATGAGCAGTTCTTC	CASSPPDLAGGNEQFF
TRBV5-6	-	TRBD1	TRBJ1-6	TGTGCCAGCAGGATGACAGGGAGCTCCTATAATTCACTCCTCCACTTT	CASRMTGSSYNSLLHF
TRBV7-8	few	TRBD1	TRBJ1-5	TGTGCCAGCAGCAAGGAGACAGGGCAAAATCAGCCCCAGCATTTT	CASSKETGQNQPQHF
TRBV5-1	-	-	TRBJ1-4	TGCGCCAGCAGCTTGGAGCGAAGTAATGAAAAACTGTTTTTT	CASSLERSNEKLFF
TRBV24-1	-	TRBD2	TRBJ2-5	TGTGCCACCAGTGGATCTATAGCGGGCGGGACCCAGTACTTC	CATSGSIAGGTQYF
TRBV19	few	-	TRBJ2-5	TGTGCCAGTACCGCAGGGGGGTTGCAAGAGACCCAGTACTTC	CASTAGGLQETQYF
TRBV20-1	many	-	TRBJ1-1	TGCAGTGCTAGGGCCGGGGGGATGAACACTGAAGCTTTCTTT	CSARAGGMNTEAFF
TRBV7-9	-	TRBD2	TRBJ2-5	TGTGCCAGCAGCTTACTCGGGACTAGTCCGTACCAAGAGACCCAGTACTTC	CASSLLGTSPYQETQYF
TRBV20-1	few	TRBD2	TRBJ2-1	TGCAGTGCTAGAGATATAGCGGGTAGCTCCTACAATGAGCAGTTCTTC	CSARDIAGSSYNEQFF
TRBV18	-	-	TRBJ2-7	TGTGCCAGCTCACCAGGCCTGGGCGGTGTCATCAAGCAGTACTTC	CASSPGLGGVIKQYF
TRBV20-1	many	TRBD2	TRBJ2-1	TGCAGTGCTATAGCGGGGGCGCAGTTCTTC	CSAIAGAQFF
TRBV24-1	many	-	TRBJ1-1	TGTGCCACCAGCCCGGGGAACACTGAAGCTTTCTTT	CATSPGNTEAFF